Listed here is a single T cell receptor (beta chain). As yet, its antigen is unknown. Building of the TCR beta libraries involved iRepertoire HTBI primers and Arm-PCR of CDR3 regions. As originally analysed: Overall, samples carried approximately 60 TRBV and 15 or so TRBJ segments. Each CDR3 protein is one row after TCRdb ran MiXCR on the multiplex PCR reads. These V and J calls are TCRdb output, not the study's own analysis. The table has fewer than 550,000 distinct CDR3 sequences, 20% to 25% seen once; the top ten hold around 7%. V dropped 3 bases and J dropped 2; count of bases not matched to a gene: 7. There are 16 residues in the CDR3. Germline V gene lookup returns CDR1 KGHDR and CDR2 SFDVKD. The source of the sample is a study of regulatory T cells in long-lasting Graves disease. Study outcomes and limitations: The work looked only at peripheral blood and did not look at thyroid tissue.

Time point given: persistent/refractory GD, antithyroid drugs over 5 years with positive TRAb. PBMCs provided the RNA from which the TCR library was made. Investigators report Graves' disease was diagnosed under American Thyroid Association guidelines. Each patient gave approximately 8.1 milliliters of EDTA-anticoagulated peripheral blood. The origin of this receptor is a female donor with Graves disease. The sample here was peripheral blood mononuclear cells (PBMCs), taken when the disease was refractory, from a patient treated with antithyroid drugs. This chain joins TRBV24-1 and TRBJ2-7, with 9 bases matching TRBD1. The CDR3 spells CATSDAAGTGTYEQYF. In DNA form, the CDR3 reads TGTGCCACCAGTGATGCCGCCGGGACAGGGACCTACGAGCAGTACTTC.